This T cell receptor beta chain was identified in a study of blood T cell repertoires in COVID-19. Trimming pared 6 bases from V and 13 bases from J, leaving 13 bases between. The CDR3 contains 12 residues. The germline gives CDR1 LNHDA, CDR2 SQIVND (reference sequence). This clone appeared once. Repertoires were generated with immunoSEQ multiplex PCR, while TCRdb's copy carries only in-frame clones and drops some. The sample has about 140,000 clones, 84% seen once. V usage is TRBV19 and J usage is TRBJ1-6; TRBD1 might be the D (5 bases). The receptor was isolated from a man aged 25-45 years with COVID-19, enrolled during active disease. Sample: peripheral blood. CDR3 amino acids: CASSPGFSPLHF. The CDR3, as DNA: TGTGCCAGTAGCCCAGGGTTCTCGCCCCTCCACTTT.